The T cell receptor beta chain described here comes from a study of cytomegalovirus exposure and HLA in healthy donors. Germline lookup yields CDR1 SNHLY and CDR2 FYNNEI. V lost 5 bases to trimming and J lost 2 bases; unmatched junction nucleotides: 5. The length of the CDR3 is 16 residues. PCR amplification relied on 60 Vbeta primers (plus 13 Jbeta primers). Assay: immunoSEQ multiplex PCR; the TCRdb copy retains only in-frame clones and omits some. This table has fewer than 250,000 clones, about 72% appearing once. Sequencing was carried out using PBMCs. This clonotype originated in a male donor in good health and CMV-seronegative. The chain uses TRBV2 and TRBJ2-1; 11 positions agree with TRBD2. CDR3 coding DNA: TGTGCCAGCAGTCCAACTAGCGGGAGAACCTACAATGAGCAGTTCTTC. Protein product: CASSPTSGRTYNEQFF.